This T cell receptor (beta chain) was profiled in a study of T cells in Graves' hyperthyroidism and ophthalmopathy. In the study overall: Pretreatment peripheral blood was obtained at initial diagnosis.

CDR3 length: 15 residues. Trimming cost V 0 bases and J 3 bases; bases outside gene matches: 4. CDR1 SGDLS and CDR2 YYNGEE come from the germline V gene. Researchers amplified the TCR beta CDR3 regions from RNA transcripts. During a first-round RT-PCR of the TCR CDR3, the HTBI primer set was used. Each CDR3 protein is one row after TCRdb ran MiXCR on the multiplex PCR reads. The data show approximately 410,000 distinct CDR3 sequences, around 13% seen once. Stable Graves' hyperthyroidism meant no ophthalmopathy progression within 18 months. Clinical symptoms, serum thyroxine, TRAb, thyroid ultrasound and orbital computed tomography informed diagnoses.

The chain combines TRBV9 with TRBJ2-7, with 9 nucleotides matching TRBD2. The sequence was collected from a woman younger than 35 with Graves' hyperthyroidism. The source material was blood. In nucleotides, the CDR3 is TGTGCCAGCAGCGTAGTTGTAGCGGGAGACTACGAGCAGTACTTC. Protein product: CASSVVVAGDYEQYF.